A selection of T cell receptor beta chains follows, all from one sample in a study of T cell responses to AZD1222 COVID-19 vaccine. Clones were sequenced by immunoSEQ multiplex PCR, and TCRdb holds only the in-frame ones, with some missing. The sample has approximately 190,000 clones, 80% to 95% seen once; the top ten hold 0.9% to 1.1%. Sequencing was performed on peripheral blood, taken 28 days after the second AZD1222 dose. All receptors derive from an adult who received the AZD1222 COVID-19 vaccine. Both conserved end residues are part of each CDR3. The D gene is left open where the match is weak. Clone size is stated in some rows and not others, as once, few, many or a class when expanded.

CASSLEQGYEQYF | TGCGCCAGCAGCTTGGAACAGGGCTACGAGCAGTACTTC | - | once | TRBJ2-7 | TRBV5-1
CASSQGRMNTEAFF | TGTGCCAGCAGCCAAGGACGGATGAACACTGAAGCTTTCTTT | - | once | TRBJ1-1 | TRBV3-1/TRBV3-2
CSVLTQGTGNQPQHF | TGCAGCGTCCTTACACAGGGCACGGGGAATCAGCCCCAGCATTTT | - | - | TRBJ1-5 | TRBV29-1
CASSYSGTSGGYEQFF | TGTGCCAGCAGTTACTCCGGGACTAGCGGGGGGTATGAGCAGTTCTTC | TRBD2 | - | TRBJ2-1 | TRBV6-5
CASSPPLGNIQYF | TGTGCCAGCAGTCCCCCTCTGGGGAACATTCAGTACTTC | - | - | TRBJ2-4 | TRBV27
CAISERTGVGYGYTF | TGTGCCATCAGTGAGCGTACAGGGGTGGGGTATGGCTACACCTTC | TRBD1 | - | TRBJ1-2 | TRBV10-3
CASKLAATTTDTQYF | TGCGCCAGCAAACTGGCGGCGACCACCACAGATACGCAGTATTTT | - | - | TRBJ2-3 | TRBV5-1
CASSIDFGGPGRDLTYEQYF | TGTGCCAGTAGTATAGATTTTGGGGGACCTGGGCGGGACCTTACCTACGAGCAGTACTTC | - | once | TRBJ2-7 | TRBV19
CATSSGSGSTNEKLFF | TGTGCCACCAGCAGTGGATCGGGGTCCACTAATGAAAAACTGTTTTTT | - | - | TRBJ1-4 | TRBV15
CASSQEQGLNSPLHF | TGTGCCAGCAGCCAAGAACAGGGGTTGAATTCACCCCTCCACTTT | TRBD1 | - | TRBJ1-6 | TRBV4-2
CASSEAFGTSGGPTDTQYF | TGTGCCAGCAGTGAAGCGTTTGGGACTAGCGGGGGTCCCACAGATACGCAGTATTTT | TRBD2 | - | TRBJ2-3 | TRBV6-1
CATSDWDRSQETQYF | TGTGCCACCAGTGATTGGGACAGAAGCCAAGAGACCCAGTACTTC | TRBD1 | - | TRBJ2-5 | TRBV24-1
CASSSGPGGNQPQHF | TGTGCCAGCAGTTCGGGCCCCGGCGGCAATCAGCCCCAGCATTTT | - | - | TRBJ1-5 | TRBV6-5
CASSQDWGPTDTQYF | TGTGCCAGCAGCCAAGATTGGGGTCCCACAGATACGCAGTATTTT | - | - | TRBJ2-3 | TRBV3-1/TRBV3-2
CASSLNSPLHF | TGTGCCAGCAGCCTTAATTCACCCCTCCACTTT | - | - | TRBJ1-6 | TRBV3-1/TRBV3-2
CASKRRDTQYF | TGTGCCAGCAAGCGTCGGGATACGCAGTATTTT | - | - | TRBJ2-3 | TRBV3-1/TRBV3-2
CASSLETSNQPQHF | TGTGCCAGCAGCTTAGAGACTAGCAATCAGCCCCAGCATTTT | - | - | TRBJ1-5 | TRBV7-2
CASSRLAADNEQFF | TGTGCCAGCAGCCGCCTGGCGGCAGACAATGAGCAGTTCTTC | - | - | TRBJ2-1 | TRBV7-3
CATRLQGNTEAFF | TGTGCCACCAGGCTCCAGGGGAACACTGAAGCTTTCTTT | - | - | TRBJ1-1 | TRBV24-1
CASSSRSGGTGELFF | TGTGCCAGCAGTTCCCGATCAGGGGGTACCGGGGAGCTGTTTTTT | TRBD1 | - | TRBJ2-2 | TRBV27
CASSLRLAYTGELFF | TGCGCCAGCAGCTTAAGACTAGCGTACACCGGGGAGCTGTTTTTT | TRBD2 | - | TRBJ2-2 | TRBV5-1
CASSLAGQGSYGYTF | TGTGCCAGCAGCTTAGCGGGACAGGGGAGCTATGGCTACACCTTC | TRBD1 | - | TRBJ1-2 | TRBV7-2
CASSEDVGGNSPLHF | TGTGCCAGCAGTGAAGATGTCGGGGGTAATTCACCCCTCCACTTT | - | - | TRBJ1-6 | TRBV2
CASTPPRAGPGTGELFF | TGTGCCAGTACCCCCCCACGGGCGGGCCCTGGGACCGGGGAGCTGTTTTTT | - | few | TRBJ2-2 | TRBV19
CASFPGDVETQYF | TGTGCCAGCTTCCCAGGGGATGTGGAGACCCAGTACTTC | - | - | TRBJ2-5 | TRBV6-5
CASSTGTVNTGELFF | TGCGCCAGCAGTACCGGGACAGTGAACACCGGGGAGCTGTTTTTT | TRBD1 | - | TRBJ2-2 | TRBV5-1
CASSQVLQGQYF | TGTGCCAGCAGCCAAGTATTACAAGGGCAGTACTTC | - | - | TRBJ2-7 | TRBV3-1/TRBV3-2
CASSLEAVVTPLHF | TGCGCCAGCAGCCTGGAGGCCGTTGTGACACCCCTCCACTTT | - | once | TRBJ1-6 | TRBV5-1
CASSHRGTGGFFGNTIYF | TGTGCCAGCAGCCACCGTGGGACAGGGGGCTTTTTTGGAAACACCATATATTTT | TRBD1 | - | TRBJ1-3 | TRBV14
CATALWGRQETQYF | TGTGCCACTGCCCTCTGGGGGCGCCAAGAGACCCAGTACTTC | - | - | TRBJ2-5 | TRBV28
CASSEAGGPHEQFF | TGTGCCAGCTCTGAAGCGGGGGGGCCCCATGAGCAGTTCTTC | TRBD2 | - | TRBJ2-1 | TRBV18
CASSRWEVSNQPQHF | TGTGCCAGCAGCAGATGGGAGGTTAGCAATCAGCCCCAGCATTTT | - | - | TRBJ1-5 | TRBV2
CASSLEGGSNYGYTF | TGTGCCAGCAGCTTAGAGGGCGGCTCTAACTATGGCTACACCTTC | - | - | TRBJ1-2 | TRBV11-2
CASSGWTGSTDTQYF | TGCGCCAGCAGCGGCTGGACAGGGAGCACAGATACGCAGTATTTT | TRBD1 | - | TRBJ2-3 | TRBV5-1
CSAKGSNTEAFF | TGCAGCGCCAAGGGTTCAAACACTGAAGCTTTCTTT | - | - | TRBJ1-1 | TRBV29-1
CASSVGGTPPETQYF | TGTGCCAGCAGCGTAGGGGGAACCCCCCCAGAGACCCAGTACTTC | - | - | TRBJ2-5 | TRBV9
CSGRKGTGELFF | TGCAGCGGCCGGAAAGGGACCGGGGAGCTGTTTTTT | - | - | TRBJ2-2 | TRBV29-1
CASTLGSEQYF | TGTGCCAGCACCCTTGGCTCCGAGCAGTACTTC | - | once | TRBJ2-7 | TRBV12-3/TRBV12-4
CASSPGTITGELFF | TGTGCCAGCAGCCCCGGGACAATCACCGGGGAGCTGTTTTTT | - | - | TRBJ2-2 | TRBV9
CASSLSSTGNTIYF | TGTGCCAGCAGTTTAAGCAGCACCGGAAACACCATATATTTT | - | - | TRBJ1-3 | TRBV27